The 3 T cell receptor beta chains below were found in one sample sequenced in a study of regulatory T cells in long-lasting Graves disease (TCRdb year 2021). The sample's time point label, decoded: newly diagnosed GD, antithyroid drugs for less than 3 months. For both TCR sequencing and RNA sequencing, RNA was extracted from PBMCs in TRIzol. The library was built by means of multiplex PCR. The listed sequencing device is Illumina HiSeq 4000. To build TCR beta libraries, CDR3 regions were amplified by Arm-PCR using iRepertoire HTBI primers. TCRdb redid the processing of the public reads, applying fastp at Q25 and MiXCR, and retained in-frame beta chains. Here each entry gathers all rows of one CDR3 protein and keeps the most common genes and DNA. Recorded for this sample are about 450,000 distinct CDR3 sequences; about 15% of them occurred a single time. The ten largest make up under 20% of the sample.

The same data also contributed to another study, on T cells in Graves' hyperthyroidism and ophthalmopathy.

Sequenced material: peripheral blood mononuclear cells (PBMCs), taken at new diagnosis, from a patient treated with antithyroid drugs. All receptors come from a woman in her forties or fifties with Graves disease. Donor details come from another sample of the same person, matched by shared clones.

A few counts support this clonotype. The conserved phenylalanine or tryptophan normally closing the CDR3 is absent here, so this likely arose from a read error. CDR3 sequence: CASSTGTLSSPLHL. In nucleotides, the CDR3 is TGTGCCAGCAGTACCGGGACATTGAGTTCACCCCTCCACCTT. The chain is built from TRBV2 and TRBJ1-6, with D perhaps TRBD1 (6 bases). This CDR3 comprises 14 residues. Germline-derived CDR1 and CDR2 are SNHLY and FYNNEI. V was shortened by 5 bases and J by 9 bases, with 14 bases between the two germline ends.

This chain connects TRBV6-2 or TRBV6-3 to TRBJ2-5, with D maybe TRBD1 (5 bases). CDR1 is MNHEY and CDR2 is SVGEGT in the germline V gene. V shed 2 bases and J shed 4 bases, with 11 bases lying between them. There are 14 residues in the CDR3. The CDR3 reads CASSYQGGRETQYF. CDR3 DNA sequence: TGTGCCAGCAGTTACCAGGGTGGGCGAGAGACCCAGTACTTC.

This chain connects TRBV6-5 to TRBJ1-1; D unclear. Germline V gene sequence: CDR1 MNHEY, CDR2 SVGAGI. The CDR3 is 15 residues long. V shed 2 bases and J shed 2 bases, with 12 bases lying between them. CDR3 residues: CASSYGLITNTEAFF. The CDR3 bases are TGTGCCAGCAGTTACGGTCTAATCACCAACACTGAAGCTTTCTTT.